The next 26 T cell receptor beta chains were all read from a single sample in a study of Graves' ophthalmopathy and Graves' hyperthyroidism. Using RNA transcripts, the TCR beta CDR3 regions were amplified. Following a first-round RT-PCR that used HTBI primers, a second-round multiplex PCR was carried out. TCRdb analysed the multiplex PCR reads with MiXCR anew, one entry per CDR3 protein. The sample yields some 200,000 distinct CDR3 sequences, around 28% seen once. The sequencing input was peripheral blood. Receptors originate from a man aged 45-65 years with Graves' ophthalmopathy.

The table lists this clonotype with many counts. This chain uses TRBV27 with TRBJ2-7; 8 bases line up with TRBD1. The CDR3 sequence is 16 residues long. The germline gives CDR1 MNHEY, CDR2 SMNVEV (reference sequence). With 5 bases clipped from V and 2 bases from J, the junction kept 11 bases outside the gene matches. CDR3 region: CASSVGRDRTAYEQYF. CDR3 coding DNA: TGTGCCAGCAGTGTGGGCCGGGACAGGACTGCCTACGAGCAGTACTTC.

V gene TRBV19 combines with J gene TRBJ1-5; TRBD1 is a possible D gene (5 bases). CDR3 length equals 12 residues. The germline V and J ends were trimmed by 6 bases and 10 bases, with 13 bases remaining between them. Looked up from germline, CDR1 is LNHDA and CDR2 is SQIVND (reference sequence). CDR3 DNA: TGTGCCAGTAGCCAATCCGACAGCCCCCAGCATTTT. This translates into CASSQSDSPQHF.

The genes are TRBV29-1 and TRBJ2-5; tentative D call: TRBD1 (6 bases). CDR1 is SQVTM, CDR2 ANQGSEA, per germline. Trimming cost V 6 bases and J 2 bases, with 13 bases left between them. The CDR3 consists of 13 residues. The CDR3, as DNA: TGCAGCGTCCGGGACACCCCGCAAGAGACCCAGTACTTC. It is translated as CSVRDTPQETQYF.

This clonotype was observed at least ten times. The chain uses TRBV6-2 or TRBV6-3 and TRBJ1-5; 8 nucleotides match TRBD1. This CDR3 comprises 16 residues. V was pared by 4 bases and J by 4 bases, with 9 bases of the junction left unmatched. Germline V gene data show CDR1 as MNHEY and CDR2 as SVGEGT. The DNA of the CDR3 is TGTGCCAGCAGTTTGACAGGGGCCGAAAGGAATCAGCCCCAGCATTTT. Its translation: CASSLTGAERNQPQHF.

This clonotype was recorded at least ten times. The chain has TRBV2 and TRBJ2-7; 8 bases line up with TRBD2. The CDR3 length is 15 residues. The trim removed 7 bases at V and 2 bases at J, leaving 10 bases unmatched. Germline CDR1 SNHLY, CDR2 FYNNEI. CDR3 loop: CASTEELAATYEQYF. Written as DNA, the CDR3 is TGTGCCAGCACCGAGGAACTAGCGGCAACCTACGAGCAGTACTTC.

At least ten counts were recorded for this clonotype. The genes are TRBV11-2 and TRBJ2-5; perhaps TRBD1 as D (6 bases). With 4 bases removed from V and 0 bases from J, the gap between germline ends came to 9 bases. The CDR3 is 14 amino acids. The germline gives CDR1 SGHAT, CDR2 FQNNGV. The CDR3, as DNA: TGTGCCAGCAGCTCCTGGGACAACCAAGAGACCCAGTACTTC. This codes for CASSSWDNQETQYF.

Ten or more counts support this clonotype. The chain joins TRBV27 to TRBJ2-5, with D possibly TRBD1 on 6 matching bases. CDR3 length equals 15 residues. Trimming took off 2 bases at V and 1 base at J, with 11 bases between the two ends. From germline, CDR1 is MNHEY and CDR2 SMNVEV (reference sequence). This CDR3 reads CASSLQGNSQETQYF. The CDR3 DNA reads TGTGCCAGCAGTTTACAGGGGAATAGCCAAGAGACCCAGTACTTC.

A single count supports this clonotype. The V gene is TRBV11-2, the J gene TRBJ2-5; 7 nucleotides match TRBD2. There are 17 residues in the CDR3. The junction had 12 bases not matched to a gene; V was cut back by 0 bases and J by 5 bases. Germline V gene lookup returns CDR1 SGHAT and CDR2 FQNNGV. In DNA form, the CDR3 reads TGTGCCAGCAGCTTAGAGTGGGCGGCGGGAGCTGGGGAGACCCAGTACTTC. Protein: CASSLEWAAGAGETQYF. Together with reference TRBV11-2 and TRBJ2-5, the CDR3 gives the full variable domain: EAGVAQSPRYKIIEKRQSVAFWCNPISGHATLYWYQQILGQGPKLLIQFQNNGVVDDSQLPKDRFSAERLKGVDSTLKIQPAKLEDSAVYLCASSLEWAAGAGETQYFGPGTRLLVL.

Many counts were recorded for this clonotype. This chain's CDR3 is CASSPPGTQYF. In nucleotides, the CDR3 is TGTGCCAGCAGTCCCCCGGGCACCCAGTACTTC. The J gene is TRBJ2-5, the V gene TRBV28; D not resolved. Deletions cut 5 bases from V and 8 bases from J, with 9 bases between. The germline CDR1 and CDR2 sequences are MDHEN and SYDVKM. The CDR3 contains 11 residues.

This chain uses TRBV6-1 with TRBJ2-7; TRBD1 agrees at 9 bases. Germline V gene lookup returns CDR1 MNHNS and CDR2 SASEGT. After removal of 6 bases from V and 4 bases from J, the junction contained 10 bases not matched to a gene. This CDR3 is 15 amino acids long. CDR3 protein: CASRNTGTGIYEQYF. CDR3 sequence (DNA): TGTGCCAGCAGGAACACCGGGACAGGGATATACGAGCAGTACTTC.

This clonotype came up many times. This chain connects TRBV11-1 to TRBJ2-7, with TRBD2 matching over 10 bases. The V gene end was trimmed by 4 bases and the J gene end by 5 bases; junction bases not matched to a gene: 5. CDR1 and CDR2 (germline): SGHAT, FQDESV (reference sequence). The CDR3 contains 14 residues. The chain's CDR3 is CASSSLAGGNEQYF. CDR3 DNA: TGTGCCAGCAGCTCCTTAGCGGGAGGAAACGAGCAGTACTTC.

In DNA form, the CDR3 reads TGCGCCAGCAGCACCGGATTGTACCAAGAGACCCAGTACTTC. As protein: CASSTGLYQETQYF. The chain carries TRBV5-1 and TRBJ2-5, with D unresolved. The CDR3 loop spans 14 amino acids. CDR1 is SGHRS and CDR2 is YFSETQ in the germline V gene. V was cut by 4 bases and J by 0 bases, with 10 bases left in between.

This clonotype showed up many times. The V gene is TRBV10-3, the J gene TRBJ2-7; D is perhaps TRBD1 or TRBD2 (6 bases each). The germline V and J ends were trimmed by 10 bases and 0 bases, with 19 bases remaining between them. This CDR3 comprises 15 residues. From germline, CDR1 is ENHRY and CDR2 SYGVKD. CDR3 DNA: TGTGCCACAGGGGTCGGCGGGGTGAGCTCCTACGAGCAGTACTTC. Protein sequence: CATGVGGVSSYEQYF.

This clonotype turned up a few times. The V call is TRBV6-1, the J call TRBJ2-5; 8 bases match TRBD2. Trimming took 3 bases from V and 3 from J; bases not matched to a gene: 3. CDR1 MNHNS and CDR2 SASEGT come from the germline V gene. This CDR3 is 14 amino acids long. The CDR3 loop reads CASSDGTRKETQYF. The CDR3, as DNA: TGTGCCAGCAGTGACGGGACTAGAAAAGAGACCCAGTACTTC.

The chain recombines TRBV27 with TRBJ2-7; 9 bases agree with TRBD2. CDR3 length: 13 residues. V lost 6 bases to trimming and J lost 5 bases; unmatched junction nucleotides: 5. Germline-derived CDR1 and CDR2 are MNHEY and SMNVEV (reference sequence). CDR3 sequence reads: CASRGSGGHEQYF. CDR3 DNA: TGTGCCAGCAGGGGTAGCGGGGGCCACGAGCAGTACTTC.

This clonotype was counted ten times or more. The V gene is TRBV20-1, the J gene TRBJ2-4; TRBD2 matches 8 bases. The germline gives CDR1 DFQATT, CDR2 SNEGSKA (reference sequence). Trimming cost V 6 bases and J 14 bases; bases outside gene matches: 18. The CDR3 has 14 amino acids. CDR3 bases: TGCAGTGCAACAAAGCCATTGCGGGAGGCGACAGAGTACTTC. This translates into CSATKPLREATEYF.

This clonotype came up many times. The J gene is TRBJ2-5, the V gene TRBV9, with TRBD1 as a possible D gene (6 bases). Germline lookup yields CDR1 SGDLS and CDR2 YYNGEE. There are 16 residues in the CDR3. Trimming removed 3 bases from V and 5 bases from J, with 20 bases in between. The DNA for the CDR3 is TGTGCCAGCAGCGAAGTCGGAGCCGGGACAAGTGAGACCCAGTACTTC. It specifies CASSEVGAGTSETQYF.

The chain joins TRBV25-1 to TRBJ1-2; D may be TRBD1 (6 bases). V was clipped by 7 bases and J by 7 bases, with 22 bases between them. The CDR3 runs 15 residues. CDR1 and CDR2 (germline): MGHDK, SYGVNS. CDR3 in amino acids: CASTPRDTSISGYTF. CDR3 nucleotides: TGTGCCAGCACCCCCAGGGACACGTCCATCTCTGGCTACACCTTC.

At least ten counts were recorded for this clonotype. This chain links TRBV27 with TRBJ2-7; 15 bases agree with TRBD2. There are 16 residues in the CDR3. Germline CDR1 reads MNHEY; CDR2 reads SMNVEV (reference sequence). The J segment lost 4 bases and the V segment lost 8 bases, leaving 9 bases of the junction unmatched. The CDR3 protein is CASASGTSGRIYEQYF. DNA for the CDR3: TGTGCCAGCGCCAGTGGGACTAGCGGGAGGATTTACGAGCAGTACTTC.

This clonotype was seen at least ten times. The V call is TRBV6-1, the J call TRBJ2-5, with 7 bases lining up with TRBD1. Looked up from germline, CDR1 is MNHNS and CDR2 is SASEGT. The CDR3 totals 14 residues. Unmatched junction bases numbered 6, after V lost 6 bases and J lost 2 bases. DNA of the CDR3: TGTGCCAGCAGCCCGGGGACAGCGCAAGAGACCCAGTACTTC. Translation gives CASSPGTAQETQYF.

Many counts were recorded for this clonotype. The chain is built from TRBV12-3 or TRBV12-4 and TRBJ1-1, with D uncertain. V was cut by 6 bases and J by 5 bases, with 16 bases left in between. CDR3 length equals 14 residues. The CDR3 coding sequence is TGTGCCAGCAGACGACGGGTTCGTTCAACTGAAGCTTTCTTT. As protein: CASRRRVRSTEAFF.

The rearrangement uses TRBV11-2 and TRBJ1-2; a weak D match, TRBD1 (5 bases). This CDR3 is built from 14 residues. Germline CDR1 reads SGHAT; CDR2 reads FQNNGV. V lost 6 bases and J 7 bases, leaving 18 bases between the germline ends. In DNA, the CDR3 is TGTGCCAGCAGTGGTCCGGGGCGACGGGGTGGCTACACCTTC. Encoded protein: CASSGPGRRGGYTF.

This clonotype showed up many times. V gene TRBV5-4 combines with J gene TRBJ2-7, with 8 bases identical to TRBD2. The V segment lost 4 bases and the J segment 0 bases; nucleotides outside the gene matches: 9. Looked up from germline, CDR1 is SGHNT and CDR2 is YYREEE (reference sequence). The CDR3 has 16 residues. CDR3 amino acids: CASSEGLALLSYEQYF. CDR3 bases: TGTGCCAGCAGCGAAGGACTAGCTCTACTCTCCTACGAGCAGTACTTC.

This clonotype appeared a single time. The V call is TRBV30, the J call TRBJ2-7, with TRBD2 as a possible D gene (6 bases). In germline, CDR1 is GTSNPN, CDR2 SVGIG (reference sequence). The V and J ends lost 1 base and 7 bases respectively, with 14 bases between them. The CDR3 has 13 residues. CDR3 sequence reads: CAWSERVDGEQYF. In DNA form, the CDR3 reads TGTGCCTGGAGTGAGCGGGTGGATGGGGAGCAGTACTTC.

This clonotype came up many times. The chain joins TRBV11-2 to TRBJ2-4; D may match TRBD1 or TRBD2 (5 bases each). Germline loops: CDR1 SGHAT, CDR2 FQNNGV. V was pared by 10 bases and J by 3 bases, with 13 bases between. The CDR3 sequence is 13 residues long. CDR3 region: CATGIGGKNIQYF. The CDR3 nucleotides are TGTGCCACCGGAATTGGGGGCAAAAACATTCAGTACTTC.

This clonotype has at least ten counts. The V call is TRBV9, the J call TRBJ1-1; no reliable D call. Germline CDR1 is SGDLS and CDR2 is YYNGEE. Deletions cut 0 bases from V and 4 bases from J, with 10 bases between. CDR3 length equals 14 residues. The CDR3 sequence is CASSVEGLTTEAFF. In nucleotides, the CDR3 is TGTGCCAGCAGCGTAGAGGGTCTTACCACTGAAGCTTTCTTT.